The source of this T cell receptor (beta chain) is a study of monozygotic twins with inflammatory bowel disease. Study-wide results and caveats: Variability may have been added to patient repertoires by differing immunosuppressive treatments. Sharing of clonotypes with others was lower in IBD patients than in healthy twins, and this was especially so with disease activity. A single strong clonotype or signal linked to IBD was not supported.

For both chains, the TCRalpha and TCRbeta cDNA went through two nested PCRs of about 17 and 10 cycles. TCRdb reprocessed the 5' RACE reads; each CDR3 protein has one entry and no DNA is given. The sample has hundreds of thousands of distinct CDR3 sequences. Comment on this clonotype: The antigen remains unidentified.

This CDR3 is 13 amino acids long. The origin of this receptor is a human donor with ulcerative colitis or Crohn's disease, or a healthy co-twin of an affected twin (not recorded which). Sequenced: blood. The rearrangement uses TRBV12-3 or TRBV12-4 and TRBJ2-4; absent DNA, TCRdb's TRBD1 call cannot be checked. Here the CDR3 reads CASRPTGQNIQYF.